This is a list of T cell receptor beta chains from one sample in a study of response to subunit inactivated influenza vaccine. MiXCR, run by TCRdb on the RT-PCR reads, gives a single entry per CDR3 protein. Of approximately 520,000 distinct CDR3 sequences listed, approximately 17% were seen once; the top ten hold approximately 3%. The sequencing here drew on CD4+ T cells sorted from PBMCs, taken less than 30 months after vaccination. Receptors were obtained from a man between 45 and 75 years old who received an inactivated influenza vaccine. The CDR3 runs from the conserved cysteine through the conserved F or W. Each record gives: D gene, V gene, J gene, clone size, CDR3 DNA, CDR3 protein. D genes are given only for firm matches. The size of a clone is reported for some rows only, either as once, few or many, or as a class for expanded clones.

d_call: TRBD1
v_call: TRBV7-8
j_call: TRBJ1-1
clone_size: many
cdr3_nt: TGTGCCAGCAGCTCAAACAGGGGAAGAACTGAAGCTTTCTTT
cdr3_aa: CASSSNRGRTEAFF

d_call: NA
v_call: TRBV11-2
j_call: TRBJ2-3
clone_size: NA
cdr3_nt: TGTGCCAGCAGCTTAACATGGCAGGGGGGGCAGTATTTT
cdr3_aa: CASSLTWQGGQYF

d_call: NA
v_call: TRBV14
j_call: TRBJ2-1
clone_size: NA
cdr3_nt: TGTGCCAGCAGCCAAGATCATATGGATGAGCAGTTCTTC
cdr3_aa: CASSQDHMDEQFF

d_call: TRBD2
v_call: TRBV28
j_call: TRBJ2-3
clone_size: NA
cdr3_nt: TGTGCCAGCTCCATACGTTATAGCGGGGGCACAGATACGCAGTATTTT
cdr3_aa: CASSIRYSGGTDTQYF

d_call: NA
v_call: TRBV3-1
j_call: TRBJ1-2
clone_size: few
cdr3_nt: TGTGCCAGCAGCCAAGATTCGGGAGGGGACTATGGCTACACCTTC
cdr3_aa: CASSQDSGGDYGYTF

d_call: TRBD1
v_call: TRBV4-2
j_call: TRBJ1-6
clone_size: NA
cdr3_nt: TGTGCCAGCAGCCAACCTAACCCGGGACAGTATAATTCACCCCTCCACTTT
cdr3_aa: CASSQPNPGQYNSPLHF

d_call: NA
v_call: TRBV15
j_call: TRBJ2-7
clone_size: NA
cdr3_nt: TGTGCCACCAGCAGCCGGGACACAGTAGTCGAGCAGTACTTC
cdr3_aa: CATSSRDTVVEQYF

d_call: NA
v_call: TRBV11-2
j_call: TRBJ2-7
clone_size: NA
cdr3_nt: TGTGCCAGCAGCCGCACTGGGATCTCCTACGAGCAGTACTTC
cdr3_aa: CASSRTGISYEQYF

d_call: TRBD1
v_call: TRBV29-1
j_call: TRBJ2-7
clone_size: many
cdr3_nt: TGCAGCGTTGAAGCGACCGGGACAGGTACCTACGAGCAGTACTTC
cdr3_aa: CSVEATGTGTYEQYF

d_call: TRBD2
v_call: TRBV7-9
j_call: TRBJ2-1
clone_size: NA
cdr3_nt: TGTGCCAGCAGCTCGGGACTAGTTGGTTACAATGAGCAGTTCTTC
cdr3_aa: CASSSGLVGYNEQFF

d_call: TRBD1
v_call: TRBV28
j_call: TRBJ1-3
clone_size: once
cdr3_nt: TGTGCCAGCAGGGAAACCGGGACAGCGGGAAACACCATATATTTT
cdr3_aa: CASRETGTAGNTIYF

d_call: TRBD1
v_call: TRBV10-3
j_call: TRBJ2-2
clone_size: few
cdr3_nt: TGTGCCATCAGTGGACAGGGAATGTCCGGGGAGCTGTTTTTT
cdr3_aa: CAISGQGMSGELFF

d_call: NA
v_call: TRBV12-3/TRBV12-4
j_call: TRBJ1-3
clone_size: many
cdr3_nt: TGTGCCAGCAGCCTACAGAGAAACACCATATATTTT
cdr3_aa: CASSLQRNTIYF

d_call: NA
v_call: TRBV2
j_call: TRBJ2-7
clone_size: NA
cdr3_nt: TGTGCCAGCAGCCTAGATGGGGTTCAGTACTTC
cdr3_aa: CASSLDGVQYF

d_call: NA
v_call: TRBV6-1
j_call: TRBJ2-4
clone_size: many
cdr3_nt: TGTGCCAGCAGGGGGACTGGGGCCCAATCCAAAAACATTCAGTACTTC
cdr3_aa: CASRGTGAQSKNIQYF

d_call: NA
v_call: TRBV7-2
j_call: TRBJ2-5
clone_size: few
cdr3_nt: TGTGCCAGCAGCTTACCCCAGGGGCTAGCGGTGACGACCCAGTACTTC
cdr3_aa: CASSLPQGLAVTTQYF

d_call: NA
v_call: TRBV6-5
j_call: TRBJ2-7
clone_size: NA
cdr3_nt: TGTGCCAGCAGTTTGCCCGGGTCCAGCAGGGAGCAGTACTTC
cdr3_aa: CASSLPGSSREQYF

d_call: TRBD1
v_call: TRBV12-3/TRBV12-4
j_call: TRBJ2-1
clone_size: NA
cdr3_nt: TGTGCCACCCAGGTGGCAGGGGGCTACAATGAGCAGTTCTTC
cdr3_aa: CATQVAGGYNEQFF

d_call: NA
v_call: TRBV12-3/TRBV12-4
j_call: TRBJ1-6
clone_size: few
cdr3_nt: TGTGCCAGCAGTTGGGACGGCTATAATTCACCCCTCCACTTT
cdr3_aa: CASSWDGYNSPLHF

d_call: TRBD1
v_call: TRBV6-2/TRBV6-3
j_call: TRBJ1-5
clone_size: NA
cdr3_nt: TGTGCCAGCAACCGACAGGGGGGGGAAAGCAATCAGCCCCAGCATTTT
cdr3_aa: CASNRQGGESNQPQHF

d_call: NA
v_call: TRBV9
j_call: TRBJ2-5
clone_size: NA
cdr3_nt: TGTGCCAGCAGTCTTAACAGCCTCCAAGAGACCCAGTACTTC
cdr3_aa: CASSLNSLQETQYF

d_call: TRBD1
v_call: TRBV4-3
j_call: TRBJ1-2
clone_size: NA
cdr3_nt: TGCGCCAGCAGCCAAAGTGCCGGGACAGCATACGGCTACACCTTC
cdr3_aa: CASSQSAGTAYGYTF

d_call: NA
v_call: TRBV12-3/TRBV12-4
j_call: TRBJ2-1
clone_size: NA
cdr3_nt: TGTGCCAGCAGTTTCAGGGGGGGCGTTGACAATGAGCAGTTCTTC
cdr3_aa: CASSFRGGVDNEQFF

d_call: NA
v_call: TRBV28
j_call: TRBJ1-2
clone_size: few
cdr3_nt: TGTGCCAGCAGTTATTCAGGGGTGTGGGGCTACACCTTC
cdr3_aa: CASSYSGVWGYTF

d_call: NA
v_call: TRBV9
j_call: TRBJ2-1
clone_size: NA
cdr3_nt: TGTGCCAGCAGCGTAGAATCGCACCCTCACAATGAGCAGTTCTTC
cdr3_aa: CASSVESHPHNEQFF

d_call: NA
v_call: TRBV6-5
j_call: TRBJ1-1
clone_size: NA
cdr3_nt: TGTGCCAGCAGTTACCTAGGAAACAGGCATCAAGCTTTCTTT
cdr3_aa: CASSYLGNRHQAFF

d_call: TRBD1
v_call: TRBV4-2
j_call: TRBJ2-1
clone_size: NA
cdr3_nt: TGTGCCAGCAGCCCAAGAAAGGGGGCTGGCAATGAGCAGTTCTTC
cdr3_aa: CASSPRKGAGNEQFF

d_call: TRBD1
v_call: TRBV15
j_call: TRBJ2-3
clone_size: few
cdr3_nt: TGTGCCACCAGCAAAGGACAGGGGGCGCGGACAGATACGCAGTATTTT
cdr3_aa: CATSKGQGARTDTQYF

d_call: NA
v_call: TRBV20-1
j_call: TRBJ2-5
clone_size: few
cdr3_nt: TGCAGTGCTTGCGGACAGCTTTCCCAAGAGACCCAGTACTTC
cdr3_aa: CSACGQLSQETQYF

d_call: TRBD2
v_call: TRBV28
j_call: TRBJ2-2
clone_size: many
cdr3_nt: TGTGCCAGCAGCAAACCGTCGGGGGGGGCGGTCACCGGGGAGCTGTTTTTT
cdr3_aa: CASSKPSGGAVTGELFF

d_call: NA
v_call: TRBV12-3/TRBV12-4
j_call: TRBJ1-6
clone_size: few
cdr3_nt: TGTGCCAGCAGTTTTTCTCGGGGGACACCCCTCCACTTT
cdr3_aa: CASSFSRGTPLHF

d_call: TRBD1
v_call: TRBV4-3
j_call: TRBJ2-6
clone_size: NA
cdr3_nt: TGCGCCAGCAGCCAAACGGGACAGGGGATATCTGGGGCCAACGTCCTGACTTTC
cdr3_aa: CASSQTGQGISGANVLTF

d_call: NA
v_call: TRBV4-3
j_call: TRBJ1-1
clone_size: many
cdr3_nt: TGCGCCAGCAGCCAAGATGCTGGCGGGGGGGCCACTGAAGCTTTCTTT
cdr3_aa: CASSQDAGGGATEAFF

d_call: NA
v_call: TRBV7-2
j_call: TRBJ1-6
clone_size: NA
cdr3_nt: TGTGCCAGCAGCGGCGCCTTCAATTCACCCCTCCACTTT
cdr3_aa: CASSGAFNSPLHF

d_call: NA
v_call: TRBV4-3
j_call: TRBJ2-2
clone_size: NA
cdr3_nt: TGCGCCAGCAGCCACAGTCAGAACACCGGGGAGCTGTTTTTT
cdr3_aa: CASSHSQNTGELFF

d_call: TRBD2
v_call: TRBV20-1
j_call: TRBJ2-1
clone_size: few
cdr3_nt: TGCAGTGCAGACCTAGCGGGAGAAATCACTGAGCAGTTCTTC
cdr3_aa: CSADLAGEITEQFF

d_call: TRBD1
v_call: TRBV27
j_call: TRBJ1-2
clone_size: NA
cdr3_nt: TGTGCCAGCAGACGGGACAGGGGGCATGGCTACACCTTC
cdr3_aa: CASRRDRGHGYTF